The 16 T cell receptor beta chains given below trace back to one sample, sequenced in a study of cytomegalovirus exposure and HLA in healthy donors (dated by TCRdb to the late 2010s). Libraries were built with the immunoSEQ multiplex PCR assay. For the multiplex PCR, a mixture combining 60 forward primers for TCR Vbeta segments and 13 reverse primers for TCR Jbeta segments was used. TCRdb holds this immuneACCESS table with in-frame rearrangements only. Some clones are missing; in checked studies, unresolved V genes explain under half, and the rest has no known cause. The sample profile shows more than 100,000 clones; 75% to 85% of them were found once. The ten largest clones capture roughly 9.2% of the sample. The specimen sequenced was PBMCs. Receptors were obtained from a female donor in good health and CMV-seropositive.

This chain links TRBV5-1 with TRBJ1-2; 8 bases are shared with TRBD1. The CDR3 contains 15 residues. Germline CDR1 is SGHRS and CDR2 is YFSETQ. Trimming removed 4 bases from V and 6 bases from J; junction bases left unmatched: 11. The CDR3 DNA reads TGCGCCAGCAGCCTCACCCCCGGACAGGGTGATGGCTACACCTTC. Encoded protein: CASSLTPGQGDGYTF.

V and J are TRBV6-6 and TRBJ1-6; a weak D match, TRBD1 (5 bases). This CDR3 region has 15 residues. The germline gives CDR1 MNHNY, CDR2 SVGAGI (reference sequence). The V and J ends lost 5 bases and 8 bases respectively, with 16 bases between them. This chain's CDR3 is CASSIRAQYDSPLHF. As DNA, the CDR3 is TGTGCCAGCAGTATCAGGGCCCAATATGATTCACCCCTCCACTTT.

This chain joins TRBV27 and TRBJ2-1; 7 positions match TRBD2. The CDR3 sequence is 13 residues long. V lost 6 bases, J lost 3 bases, and 2 bases stayed unmatched. Germline CDR1 is MNHEY and CDR2 is SMNVEV (reference sequence). The CDR3 loop is CASRLAGYNEQFF. The DNA of the CDR3 is TGTGCCAGCAGATTAGCGGGCTACAATGAGCAGTTCTTC.

V usage is TRBV7-2 and J usage is TRBJ2-7; 7 bases fit TRBD2. This CDR3 region has 13 residues. CDR1 is SGHTA, CDR2 FQGNSA, per germline. V lost 5 bases and J lost 0; bases outside the gene matches: 1. The CDR3 is CASSRTSSYEQYF. The DNA for the CDR3 is TGTGCCAGCAGCCGGACTAGCTCCTACGAGCAGTACTTC.

This clone appeared once. The rearrangement joins TRBV30 to TRBJ1-6; TRBD1 matches 8 bases. Germline CDR1 GTSNPN, CDR2 SVGIG (reference sequence). The CDR3 totals 15 residues. Trimming took 3 bases from V and 8 from J; bases not matched to a gene: 9. CDR3 protein: CAWSSPGGRYSPLHF. The CDR3, as DNA: TGTGCCTGGAGCTCTCCAGGGGGCAGGTATTCACCCCTCCACTTT. Full variable domain (remainder filled in from reference TRBV30 and TRBJ1-6): SQTIHQWPATLVQPVGSPLSLECTVEGTSNPNLYWYRQAAGRGLQLLFYSVGIGQISSEVPQNLSASRPQDRQFILSSKKLLLSDSGFYLCAWSSPGGRYSPLHFGNGTRLTVT.

This sequence joins TRBV5-1 and TRBJ1-3; D might be TRBD1 (5 bases). Deletions cut 1 base from V and 3 bases from J, with 14 bases between. The CDR3 has 16 amino acids. Per germline, CDR1 SGHRS and CDR2 YFSETQ. The CDR3 DNA sequence: TGCGCCAGCAGCTTGTTCTCGGGGGTAGATGGAAACACCATATATTTT. Translated, it gives CASSLFSGVDGNTIYF.

The rearrangement joins TRBV6-5 to TRBJ2-5; 14 bases align to TRBD2. After removal of 5 bases from V and 4 bases from J, the junction contained 3 bases not matched to a gene. This CDR3 spans 15 amino acids. CDR1 and CDR2 (germline): MNHEY, SVGAGI. The CDR3 here is CASSPTSGGAETQYF. The CDR3 DNA follows: TGTGCCAGCAGTCCGACTAGCGGGGGGGCAGAGACCCAGTACTTC.

The chain combines TRBV5-1 with TRBJ2-6, with TRBD1 matching 11 bases. Germline-derived CDR1 and CDR2 are SGHRS and YFSETQ. This CDR3 is 18 amino acids long. After removal of 4 bases from V and 4 bases from J, the junction contained 10 bases not matched to a gene. The CDR3 sequence is CASSIVGQGAVGANVLTF. CDR3 coding DNA: TGCGCCAGCAGCATCGTCGGACAGGGGGCGGTGGGGGCCAACGTCCTGACTTTC.

The chain recombines TRBV4-2 with TRBJ2-5; 8 bases are shared with TRBD1. Germline assignment: CDR1 LGHNA and CDR2 YNFKEQ. V shed 0 bases and J 5 bases; nucleotides not matched to a gene: 5. This CDR3 is 15 amino acids long. The CDR3 DNA reads as TGTGCCAGCAGCCAAGATCAGGGGGCAAGGGAGACCCAGTACTTC. Protein product: CASSQDQGARETQYF.

J is TRBJ2-1 and V is TRBV28; the match to TRBD2 covers 12 bases. V was pared by 6 bases and J by 7 bases, with 16 bases of the junction left unmatched. The germline gives CDR1 MDHEN, CDR2 SYDVKM. This CDR3 is 18 amino acids long. The CDR3 DNA reads TGTGCCAGCAGGACGTATTCTAGCGGGGGGGCAATTAGTAATGAGCAGTTCTTC. This sequence encodes CASRTYSSGGAISNEQFF. Together with reference TRBV28 and TRBJ2-1, the CDR3 gives the full variable domain: DVKVTQSSRYLVKRTGEKVFLECVQDMDHENMFWYRQDPGLGLRLIYFSYDVKMKEKGDIPEGYSVSREKKERFSLILESASTNQTSMYLCASRTYSSGGAISNEQFFGPGTRLTVL.

This clone was detected once. This chain joins TRBV19 and TRBJ1-2; 8 bases are shared with TRBD1. CDR3 length equals 13 residues. With 10 bases clipped from V and 3 bases from J, the junction kept 7 bases outside the gene matches. CDR1 and CDR2 (germline): LNHDA, SQIVND (reference sequence). The CDR3 DNA reads TGTGCCATTAGACAGGGGATCGACTATGGCTACACCTTC. Protein sequence: CAIRQGIDYGYTF.

The chain joins TRBV7-2 to TRBJ1-2; D remains ambiguous. The CDR3 has 14 residues. Trimming took off 4 bases at V and 4 bases at J, with 13 bases between the two ends. Germline lookup yields CDR1 SGHTA and CDR2 FQGNSA. CDR3 bases: TGTGCCAGCAGCTCGATCGACGGGGTCTATGGCTACACCTTC. Its translation: CASSSIDGVYGYTF.

This clone showed up just once. V and J are TRBV11-3 and TRBJ2-7; 9 bases align to TRBD1. Germline assignment: CDR1 SGHNT and CDR2 YENEEA. The trim removed 3 bases at V and 6 bases at J, leaving 6 bases unmatched. The CDR3 is made up of 14 amino acids. CDR3 sequence reads: CASSFGTGRGEQYF. The CDR3, as DNA: TGTGCCAGCAGCTTCGGGACAGGGAGAGGCGAGCAGTACTTC. The full variable domain, with the rest looked up from reference TRBV11-3 and TRBJ2-7, is EAGVVQSPRYKIIEKKQPVAFWCNPISGHNTLYWYLQNLGQGPELLIRYENEEAVDDSQLPKDRFSAERLKGVDSTLKIQPAELGDSAVYLCASSFGTGRGEQYFGPGTRLTVT.

The chain combines TRBV2 with TRBJ1-1; D uncertain. CDR3 length: 15 residues. Deletions cut 1 base from V and 3 bases from J, with 12 bases between. CDR1 and CDR2 from the germline V gene are SNHLY and FYNNEI. The CDR3 is CASSEEEATYTEAFF. The CDR3 DNA sequence: TGTGCCAGCAGTGAAGAAGAAGCGACGTACACTGAAGCTTTCTTT.

This rearrangement joins TRBV9 to TRBJ2-3, with 9 nucleotides matching TRBD2. Germline V lookup: CDR1 SGDLS, CDR2 YYNGEE. J was trimmed by 4 bases and V by 6 bases; bases with no gene match: 3. CDR3 length: 13 amino acids. CDR3 nucleotides: TGTGCCAGCAAGGCTAGCGGGGCAGATACGCAGTATTTT. This translates into CASKASGADTQYF.

This clone was counted once. The chain employs TRBV2 and TRBJ2-7; 10 bases are a match to TRBD1. V trimming: 4 bases; J trimming: 4 bases; junction bases outside the gene matches: 16. The CDR3 has 18 amino acids. Germline V gene data show CDR1 as SNHLY and CDR2 as FYNNEI. Here the CDR3 reads CASSGVGQGIEGAYEQYF. Written as DNA, the CDR3 is TGTGCCAGCAGTGGGGTGGGACAGGGGATCGAAGGGGCTTACGAGCAGTACTTC.